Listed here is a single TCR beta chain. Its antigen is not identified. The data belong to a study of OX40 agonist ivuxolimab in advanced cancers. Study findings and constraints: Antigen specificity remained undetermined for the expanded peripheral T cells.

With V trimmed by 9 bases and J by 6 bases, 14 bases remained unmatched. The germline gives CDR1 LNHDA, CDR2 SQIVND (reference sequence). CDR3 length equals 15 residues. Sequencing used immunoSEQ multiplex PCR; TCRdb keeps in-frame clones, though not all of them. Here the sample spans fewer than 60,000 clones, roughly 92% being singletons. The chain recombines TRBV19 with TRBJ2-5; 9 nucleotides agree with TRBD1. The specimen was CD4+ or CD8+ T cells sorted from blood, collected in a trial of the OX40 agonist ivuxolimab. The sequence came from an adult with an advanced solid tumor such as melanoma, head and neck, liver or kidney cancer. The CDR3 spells CASTDHTGGPKTQYF. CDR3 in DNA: TGTGCCAGCACGGATCACACAGGGGGCCCTAAGACCCAGTACTTC. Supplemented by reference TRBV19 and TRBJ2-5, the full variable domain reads DGGITQSPKYLFRKEGQNVTLSCEQNLNHDAMYWYRQDPGQGLRLIYYSQIVNDFQKGDIAEGYSVSREKKESFPLTVTSAQKNPTAFYLCASTDHTGGPKTQYFGPGTRLLVL.